This T cell receptor (beta chain) was sequenced during a study of monozygotic twins with inflammatory bowel disease. Study observations and caveats: Especially with disease activity, IBD patients shared fewer clonotypes with others than healthy twins did.

Used for each TCR library was about 3.5 ug of total RNA. Per individual sample, eight separate reactions were used to make cDNA. TCRdb re-analyzed the 5' RACE reads; it lists each CDR3 protein once, without DNA. Its clone listing holds hundreds of thousands of distinct CDR3 sequences. With regard to this clonotype: What it recognizes is unknown.

CDR3 length: 14 amino acids. From germline, CDR1 is PRHDT and CDR2 FYEKMQ (reference sequence). The chain couples TRBV13 to TRBJ2-7; the TCRdb D gene call, TRBD1, has no DNA to confirm it. The TCR sequence derives from a human donor with ulcerative colitis or Crohn's disease, or a healthy co-twin of an affected twin (not recorded which). Sequenced material: blood. The CDR3 spells CASSARQGNYEQYF.